Listed here are 5 T cell receptor beta chains from one sample, sequenced in a study of blood T cell repertoires in COVID-19. Profiling relied on immunoSEQ multiplex PCR, and the TCRdb table lists in-frame clones only, not all of them. The data hold 200,000 to 250,000 clones, with just over 85% observed a single time. Specimen: peripheral blood. These receptor sequences come from a man older than 75 with acute or convalescent COVID-19.

The chain carries TRBV6-5 and TRBJ1-6; the D is unclear. CDR3 length: 13 amino acids. The V gene's germline CDR1 is MNHEY and CDR2 SVGAGI. V lost 4 bases and J 8 bases, leaving 9 bases between the germline ends. The CDR3 protein is CASSLSRDSPLHF. In DNA, the CDR3 is TGTGCCAGCAGTTTGTCTCGCGATTCACCCCTCCACTTT.

The genes are TRBV7-2 and TRBJ1-5; 7 bases align to TRBD1. CDR1 SGHTA and CDR2 FQGNSA come from the germline V gene. Trimming at V came to 1 base and at J to 0 bases, leaving 3 bases not matched to a gene. The CDR3 contains 16 residues. This CDR3 is CASSLVGTASNQPQHF. DNA of the CDR3: TGTGCCAGCAGCTTAGTAGGGACAGCTAGCAATCAGCCCCAGCATTTT.

The CDR3 DNA follows: TGCGCCAGCAGCTTGGCACAGGGTGGGAACACTGAAGCTTTCTTT. It translates to CASSLAQGGNTEAFF. The V call is TRBV5-1, the J call TRBJ1-1; tentative D call: TRBD1 (6 bases). Trimming took off 0 bases at V and 1 base at J, with 10 bases between the two ends. Germline CDR1 SGHRS, CDR2 YFSETQ. The length of the CDR3 is 15 residues.

The genes are TRBV5-1 and TRBJ1-4; 7 nucleotides match TRBD1. J gave up 7 bases and V 4 bases, and 10 bases lay outside the gene matches. Germline CDR1 and CDR2: SGHRS and YFSETQ. This CDR3 region has 15 residues. The CDR3 DNA is TGCGCCAGCAGCGACCGACAGGGAAGAGGTGAAAAACTGTTTTTT. Amino acids: CASSDRQGRGEKLFF.

The chain employs TRBV11-2 and TRBJ2-5, with 12 bases matching TRBD1. The CDR3 extends over 17 amino acids. Germline CDR1 reads SGHAT; CDR2 reads FQNNGV. Losses at the gene ends were 0 bases for V and 5 bases for J; bases not matched to a gene: 7. In nucleotides, the CDR3 is TGTGCCAGCAGCTTAGATCTCGGGACAGGGGGCAAGGAGACCCAGTACTTC. Residues: CASSLDLGTGGKETQYF.